This T cell receptor beta chain was sequenced during a study of T cell clonotyping in hematopoietic cell transplantation. Documented time point: recipient sample about 28 days before transplant, after cytoreduction. Sequencing used immunoSEQ multiplex PCR; TCRdb keeps in-frame clones, though not all of them. The data contain about 19,000 clones, approximately 77% of them singletons. Germline trimming cut 0 bases from V and 5 bases from J; bases unmatched to any gene: 4. CDR3 length: 15 amino acids. Germline CDR1 reads SGHDT; CDR2 reads YYEEEE. This TCR came from a man aged 55 to 70 with acute myeloid leukemia. Some clones in this sample may be carry-over from other donors' samples. The chain couples TRBV5-6 to TRBJ2-5, with 10 bases that match TRBD2. The specimen was peripheral blood mononuclear cells, collected before stem cell transplant. CDR3 in amino acids: CASSLALAGVETQYF. The CDR3 DNA follows: TGTGCCAGCAGCTTGGCTCTAGCGGGAGTGGAGACCCAGTACTTC.